Listed below are T cell receptor beta chains from one sample, sequenced in a study of post-analysis software for immune sequencing data. TCRdb reprocessed the PCR reads with MiXCR, giving one entry per CDR3 protein. The data show a few hundred thousand distinct CDR3 sequences, around 37% seen once. The sample was blood. These receptors all stem from a girl aged 5 to 17 with multiple sclerosis. The CDR3 runs from the conserved cysteine through the conserved F or W. A D gene is named only where the DNA matches it firmly. Only part of the rows carry a size: once, few, many, or a class if the clone is expanded.

TRBV7-9,TRBJ2-6,.,.,TGTGCCAGCAGCTTAGGGATTGGGGCCAACGTCCTGACTTTC,CASSLGIGANVLTF
TRBV7-3,TRBJ2-7,.,TRBD1,TGTGCCAGCAGCTCCCGGACAGGGCGACATTACGAGCAGTACTTC,CASSSRTGRHYEQYF
TRBV7-9,TRBJ2-6,few,.,TGTGCCAGCAGCCCTTACGGGAGTCTCGGGGCCAACGTCCTGACTTTC,CASSPYGSLGANVLTF
TRBV5-1,TRBJ2-3,.,TRBD1,TGCGCCAGCAGCTCCGGACAGGGGATCACAGATACGCAGTATTTT,CASSSGQGITDTQYF
TRBV12-3/TRBV12-4,TRBJ2-7,.,.,TGTGCCAGCAGTTCGTCGGGCTTGAACGAGCAGTACTTC,CASSSSGLNEQYF
TRBV29-1,TRBJ1-2,few,.,TGCAGCGTTGAAAGATGGGACCTCCTGGGGGGCTACACCTTC,CSVERWDLLGGYTF
TRBV5-1,TRBJ2-5,.,.,TGCGCCAGCAGCGTTTTACTACAGGGCGAAGAGACCCAGTACTTC,CASSVLLQGEETQYF
TRBV5-1,TRBJ2-1,.,TRBD1,TGCGCCAGCAGCAGCGGGACAGGGACTTTCGAGCAGTTCTTC,CASSSGTGTFEQFF
TRBV6-6,TRBJ2-1,.,.,TGTGCCAGCAGGTACTTCCCGACAACCAATGAGCAGTTCTTC,CASRYFPTTNEQFF
TRBV7-9,TRBJ1-2,.,.,TGTGCCAGCAGCTCGCGGGCAGGGGCCTATGGCTACACCTTC,CASSSRAGAYGYTF
TRBV5-1,TRBJ2-2,.,TRBD1,TGCGCCAGCAGCCTGGGACAGTACACCGGGGAGCTGTTTTTT,CASSLGQYTGELFF
TRBV4-2,TRBJ2-3,many,.,TGTGCCAGCAGCCAAGATGAGGGTACGCAGTATTTT,CASSQDEGTQYF
TRBV7-3,TRBJ2-2,.,.,TGTGCCCGCAGCAGAGATACTTACACCGGGGAGCTGTTTTTT,CARSRDTYTGELFF
TRBV12-3/TRBV12-4,TRBJ1-1,.,.,TGTGCCAGCACCGACGGCTACGAGAGCCACACTGAAGCTTTCTTT,CASTDGYESHTEAFF
TRBV20-1,TRBJ2-7,few,TRBD2,TGCAGTGCTAATGGACTAGCGGGGCCCTCCTACGAGCAGTACTTC,CSANGLAGPSYEQYF
TRBV20-1,TRBJ1-3,.,.,TGCAGTGCTAGGGACTGGAGAGGAAACACCATATATTTT,CSARDWRGNTIYF
TRBV11-1,TRBJ2-3,few,.,TGTGCCAGCAGCTTAGCGCACGCAGATACGCAGTATTTT,CASSLAHADTQYF
TRBV3-1,TRBJ1-4,.,.,TGTGCCAGCAGCCAAGGGGTTCGGGCAGAGCCAGCAACTAATGAAAAACTGTTTTTT,CASSQGVRAEPATNEKLFF
TRBV7-8,TRBJ2-1,.,TRBD1,TGTGCCAGCAGCTTACCCCTAGGTCGGGACAGGGTAGGCAATGAGCAGTTCTTC,CASSLPLGRDRVGNEQFF
TRBV4-1,TRBJ1-2,few,.,TGCGCCAGCAGCCAAGATCCGGGTTATGGCTATGGCTACACCTTC,CASSQDPGYGYGYTF
TRBV6-5,TRBJ2-7,.,.,TGTGCCAGCAGAAGCATGACAGCTTCCTACGAGCAGTACTTC,CASRSMTASYEQYF
TRBV6-1,TRBJ2-7,.,.,TGTGCCAGCAGTGAAGCAGTCGTCGGATTTCGCGAGCAGTACTTC,CASSEAVVGFREQYF
TRBV7-2,TRBJ2-5,.,.,TGTGCCAGCAGCGTTGGGCCGGGGGGCCTCAGAGAGACCCAGTACTTC,CASSVGPGGLRETQYF
TRBV20-1,TRBJ1-6,.,.,TGCAGTGCTGACCCCATTTCGGCTTCGAATTCACCCCTCCACTTT,CSADPISASNSPLHF
TRBV20-1,TRBJ1-2,few,TRBD1,TGCAGTGCTAGAGACGGACAGGGGAACTATGGCTACACCTTC,CSARDGQGNYGYTF
TRBV7-2,TRBJ2-1,.,.,TGTGCCAGCAGAACTCCGACAGGAAGCTCCTACAATGAGCAGTTCTTC,CASRTPTGSSYNEQFF
TRBV28,TRBJ2-1,few,TRBD2,TGTGCCAGCAGTTTTGCGACTAGCGGGTACAATGAGCAGTTCTTC,CASSFATSGYNEQFF
TRBV25-1,TRBJ2-6,.,.,TGTGCCAGCAGTGAATATAGGGGGTCTGGGGCCAACGTCCTGACTTTC,CASSEYRGSGANVLTF
TRBV20-1,TRBJ2-1,.,.,TGCAGTGCTAGTGGGGGGGGGCCGAACAATGAGCAGTTCTTC,CSASGGGPNNEQFF
TRBV29-1,TRBJ2-5,.,TRBD2,TGCAGCGCCGTCCAAGCGGGAGATAGTTCAGAGACCCAGTACTTC,CSAVQAGDSSETQYF
TRBV7-2,TRBJ2-5,.,.,TGTGCCAGCAGCTTACAGGCAGCTCAAGAGACCCAGTACTTC,CASSLQAAQETQYF
TRBV29-1,TRBJ1-4,few,.,TGCAGCGTTGCCGGGACCTATAATGAAAAACTGTTTTTT,CSVAGTYNEKLFF
TRBV5-1,TRBJ1-4,.,.,TGCGCCAGCAGCTTGGGGCAGGGCTCAACTAATGAAAAACTGTTTTTT,CASSLGQGSTNEKLFF
TRBV7-9,TRBJ2-7,.,.,TGTGCCAGCAGCTCCGTTGCCACTGATGGCTCCTACGAGCAGTACTTC,CASSSVATDGSYEQYF
TRBV5-5,TRBJ2-3,.,.,TGTGCCAGCACCGACTACAGGGCCTCCACAGATACGCAGTATTTT,CASTDYRASTDTQYF
TRBV20-1,TRBJ2-3,.,TRBD2,TGCAGTGCTAGAGCCACCCGCCCTAGCGGGGGCCTAACAAGAAGCACAGATACGCAGTATTTT,CSARATRPSGGLTRSTDTQYF
TRBV7-3,TRBJ2-1,once,TRBD2,TGTGCCAGCAGCCCCAAACTAGCGATCTACAATGAGCGGTTCTTC,CASSPKLAIYNERFF
TRBV30,TRBJ2-7,many,.,TGTGCCTGGAGTGGCAAGCCGGCACTTTACGAGCAGTACTTC,CAWSGKPALYEQYF
TRBV7-9,TRBJ1-5,.,.,TGTGCCAGCAGCTTGGGAGTTGGACAGAACAATCAGCCCCAGCATTTT,CASSLGVGQNNQPQHF
TRBV20-1,TRBJ2-1,many,.,TGCAGTGCTACGGTTAGGGCTAATGAGCAGTTCTTC,CSATVRANEQFF
TRBV12-3/TRBV12-4,TRBJ2-5,.,.,TGTGCCAGCGACGACAGCCTTAGGGAGACCCAGTACTTC,CASDDSLRETQYF
TRBV5-1,TRBJ2-3,.,.,TGCGCCAGCAGCCCGGGGGAACAAGATACGCAGTATTTT,CASSPGEQDTQYF
TRBV7-2,TRBJ2-5,.,TRBD2,TGTGCCAGCAGCTTAGGAAGGTTGCTAGCGGGGGAACAAGAGACCCAGTACTTC,CASSLGRLLAGEQETQYF